Following are 7 T cell receptor beta chains from one sample sequenced in a study of blood T cell repertoires in COVID-19. Data came from immunoSEQ multiplex PCR; TCRdb stores just in-frame clones and leaves some out. The sample shows about 480,000 clones, approximately 87% of them seen only once. The sample comprised PBMCs or T cells enriched from blood (not recorded which). Source of these receptors: a woman aged 35 to 49 who had recovered from COVID-19.

In its sample, this clone was seen once. The chain carries TRBV11-3 and TRBJ2-7, with D possibly matching TRBD1 (5 bases). Germline CDR1 and CDR2: SGHNT and YENEEA. Trimming took off 3 bases at V and 5 bases at J, with 11 bases between the two ends. There are 13 residues in the CDR3. CDR3 bases: TGTGCCAGCAGCTTCGGCCAGGGCGACGAGCAGTACTTC. Residues: CASSFGQGDEQYF.

The rearrangement uses TRBV28 and TRBJ1-5, with D hard to call. The CDR3 spans 15 residues. V gave up 3 bases and J gave up 0 bases, with 9 bases separating them. Germline CDR1 and CDR2: MDHEN and SYDVKM. CDR3 region: CASSLYTDSNQPQHF. The DNA for the CDR3 is TGTGCCAGCAGTTTGTATACTGATAGCAATCAGCCCCAGCATTTT.

This clone was recorded once. The chain combines TRBV6-5 with TRBJ2-3, with 7 bases matching TRBD1. Germline V gene data show CDR1 as MNHEY and CDR2 as SVGAGI. This CDR3 has 14 residues. With V trimmed by 5 bases and J by 8 bases, 10 bases remained unmatched. CDR3 sequence reads: CASSPDRSRVTQYF. In nucleotides, the CDR3 is TGTGCCAGCAGTCCGGACAGGTCGAGAGTTACGCAGTATTTT.

The sample holds one count of this clone. The V and J genes are TRBV19 and TRBJ2-5; 10 bases line up with TRBD1. CDR3 length: 16 amino acids. Losses at the gene ends were 6 bases for V and 4 bases for J; bases not matched to a gene: 11. CDR1 LNHDA and CDR2 SQIVND come from the germline V gene (reference sequence). The CDR3 sequence is CASRSAGQGVGETQYF. The CDR3 coding sequence is TGTGCCAGTAGATCGGCCGGACAGGGGGTGGGAGAGACCCAGTACTTC.

This clone has just one count. The J gene is TRBJ2-5, the V gene TRBV27, with 9 bases matching TRBD2. The junction had 14 bases not matched to a gene; V was cut back by 1 base and J by 5 bases. The CDR3 covers 18 residues. The germline CDR1 and CDR2 sequences are MNHEY and SMNVEV (reference sequence). This CDR3 reads CASSLYPRIAGVVETQYF. CDR3 DNA sequence: TGTGCCAGCAGTTTATATCCCCGAATAGCGGGAGTTGTGGAGACCCAGTACTTC.

This clone appeared a few times. The CDR3 here is CASSLNGQSNEKLFF. The CDR3 region has the DNA TGTGCCAGCAGCTTAAATGGACAGTCTAATGAAAAACTGTTTTTT. V is TRBV11-3 and J is TRBJ1-4; D may be TRBD1 (6 bases). V was trimmed by 2 bases and J by 3 bases, leaving 10 bases between them. CDR3 length: 15 residues. Germline V gene sequence: CDR1 SGHNT, CDR2 YENEEA.

As for this clone: This CDR3 is also generated by other DNA sequences in the sample. The chain recombines TRBV9 with TRBJ2-3; maybe TRBD1 (6 bases). The CDR3 length is 14 residues. Looked up from germline, CDR1 is SGDLS and CDR2 is YYNGEE. V was shortened by 2 bases and J by 2 bases, with 9 bases between the two germline ends. CDR3 sequence reads: CASSVSGATDTQYF. The CDR3 DNA follows: TGTGCCAGCAGCGTTTCAGGGGCCACAGATACGCAGTATTTT. The full variable domain, rest sourced from reference TRBV9 and TRBJ2-3, is DSGVTQTPKHLITATGQRVTLRCSPRSGDLSVYWYQQSLDQGLQFLIQYYNGEERAKGNILERFSAQQFPDLHSELNLSSLELGDSALYFCASSVSGATDTQYFGPGTRLTVL.